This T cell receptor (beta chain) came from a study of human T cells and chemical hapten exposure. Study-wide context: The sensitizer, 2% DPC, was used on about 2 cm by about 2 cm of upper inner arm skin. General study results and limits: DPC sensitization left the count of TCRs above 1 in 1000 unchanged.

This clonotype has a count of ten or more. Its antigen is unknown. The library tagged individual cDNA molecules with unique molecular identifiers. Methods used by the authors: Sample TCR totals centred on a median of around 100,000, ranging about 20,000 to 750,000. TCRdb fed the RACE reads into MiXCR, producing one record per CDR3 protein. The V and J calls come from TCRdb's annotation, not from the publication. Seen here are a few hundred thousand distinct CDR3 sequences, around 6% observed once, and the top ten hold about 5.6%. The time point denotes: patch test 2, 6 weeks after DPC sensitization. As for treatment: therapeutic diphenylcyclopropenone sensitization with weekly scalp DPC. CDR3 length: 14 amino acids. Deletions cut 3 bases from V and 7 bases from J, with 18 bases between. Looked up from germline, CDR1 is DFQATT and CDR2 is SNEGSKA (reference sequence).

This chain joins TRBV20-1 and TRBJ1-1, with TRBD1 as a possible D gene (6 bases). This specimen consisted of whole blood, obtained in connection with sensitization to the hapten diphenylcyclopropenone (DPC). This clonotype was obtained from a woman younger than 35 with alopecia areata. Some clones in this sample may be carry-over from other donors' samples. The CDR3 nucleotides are TGCAGTGCTAGGGATATGGGGGGGCAGGGTGAAGCTTTCTTT. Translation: CSARDMGGQGEAFF.